The 20 T cell receptor beta chains below were found in one sample sequenced in a study of blood T cell repertoires in COVID-19. Produced via immunoSEQ multiplex PCR; TCRdb's table is partial and in-frame only. This sample carries about 83,000 clones, more than 75% of them seen once, and the ten largest clones take about 8%. Sequenced: peripheral blood. The origin of the receptors is a man older than 75 with active or convalescent COVID-19.

This clone has only one observation. This chain links TRBV10-3 with TRBJ2-3; the match to TRBD1 covers 8 bases. Trimming at V came to 6 bases and at J to 1 base, leaving 3 bases not matched to a gene. The CDR3 is 14 residues long. Looked up from germline, CDR1 is ENHRY and CDR2 is SYGVKD. CDR3 amino acids: CAIREDRGTDTQYF. CDR3 sequence (DNA): TGTGCCATCAGAGAGGACAGGGGCACAGATACGCAGTATTTT.

The rearrangement uses TRBV11-1 and TRBJ2-7; weak D call: TRBD1 (6 bases). The V end was cut by 5 bases, the J end by 2 bases, with 13 bases between. CDR1 is SGHAT, CDR2 FQDESV, per germline (reference sequence). The CDR3 totals 14 residues. The CDR3 sequence is CASSTQGLPYEQYV. The CDR3 DNA follows: TGTGCCAGCAGCACCCAGGGGCTCCCCTACGAGCAGTACGTC.

This rearrangement joins TRBV4-2 to TRBJ1-5; D is perhaps TRBD1 (5 bases). The CDR3 runs to 14 residues. CDR1 is LGHNA, CDR2 YNFKEQ, per germline. Trimming took off 3 bases at V and 4 bases at J, with 10 bases between the two ends. Here the CDR3 DNA reads TGTGCCAGCAGCCAGGTGACAGTGAATCAGCCCCAGCATTTT. This encodes CASSQVTVNQPQHF.

The chain uses TRBV19 and TRBJ1-1; 9 bases agree with TRBD1. The CDR3 runs 13 residues. The germline CDR1 and CDR2 sequences are LNHDA and SQIVND (reference sequence). Trimming removed 7 bases from V and 11 bases from J; junction bases left unmatched: 11. In nucleotides, the CDR3 is TGTGCCAGTACTACTACAGGGGGCGGGGGTGCTTTCTTT. Translating it yields CASTTTGGGGAFF.

The chain is built from TRBV6-5 and TRBJ1-2; 7 bases are a match to TRBD1. Germline CDR1 reads MNHEY; CDR2 reads SVGAGI. V gave up 5 bases and J gave up 3 bases; unmatched junction bases: 6. This CDR3 has 14 amino acids. CDR3 sequence: CASSTPTGHYGYTF. CDR3 DNA: TGTGCCAGCAGTACCCCGACAGGGCACTATGGCTACACCTTC.

The V and J genes are TRBV5-1 and TRBJ2-5, with 7 bases matching TRBD1. The V segment lost 4 bases and the J segment 1 base; nucleotides outside the gene matches: 1. CDR3 length: 13 amino acids. Germline V gene sequence: CDR1 SGHRS, CDR2 YFSETQ. CDR3 DNA: TGCGCCAGCAGCAGGGACAGCCAAGAGACCCAGTACTTC. This sequence encodes CASSRDSQETQYF. The full variable domain, its missing parts supplied by reference TRBV5-1 and TRBJ2-5, is KAGVTQTPRYLIKTRGQQVTLSCSPISGHRSVSWYQQTPGQGLQFLFEYFSETQRNKGNFPGRFSGRQFSNSRSEMNVSTLELGDSALYLCASSRDSQETQYFGPGTRLLVL.

The chain uses TRBV10-2 and TRBJ2-7; 8 nucleotides agree with TRBD2. With V trimmed by 2 bases and J by 6 bases, 6 bases remained unmatched. The CDR3 runs 14 residues. Germline V gene data show CDR1 as WSHSY and CDR2 as SAAADI. The CDR3 nucleotides are TGCGCCAGCAGTGAGAACGCGGGGGGCCGCGAGCAGTACGTC. This gives the protein CASSENAGGREQYV.

The V gene is TRBV11-2, the J gene TRBJ1-3; 8 nucleotides align to TRBD1. Trimming removed 1 base from V and 8 bases from J; junction bases left unmatched: 10. Germline values: CDR1 SGHAT, CDR2 FQNNGV. The CDR3 spans 16 residues. The CDR3 DNA reads TGTGCCAGCAGCTTAGGCCAGGACAGGGAGGCAGACACCATATATTTT. Its translation: CASSLGQDREADTIYF.

The rearrangement uses TRBV11-2 and TRBJ2-2; 8 nucleotides match TRBD1. In germline, CDR1 is SGHAT, CDR2 FQNNGV. The J segment lost 1 base and the V segment lost 6 bases, leaving 7 bases of the junction unmatched. The CDR3 contains 16 residues. The CDR3 loop reads CASRPTGTGNTGELFF. The CDR3 nucleotides read TGTGCCAGCAGACCAACCGGGACAGGGAACACCGGGGAGCTGTTTTTT.

This clone occurred a few times. The chain couples TRBV7-9 to TRBJ1-5; no clear D. This CDR3 is 14 amino acids long. The germline V gene has CDR1 SEHNR and CDR2 FQNEAQ (reference sequence). V was cut by 1 base and J by 6 bases, with 10 bases left in between. CDR3 amino acids: CASSLGQPGQPQHF. CDR3 sequence (DNA): TGTGCCAGCAGCTTAGGCCAGCCGGGTCAGCCCCAGCATTTT. Variable domain in full (rest from reference TRBV7-9 and TRBJ1-5): DTGVSQNPRHKITKRGQNVTFRCDPISEHNRLYWYRQTLGQGPEFLTYFQNEAQLEKSRLLSDRFSAERPKGSFSTLEIQRTEQGDSAMYLCASSLGQPGQPQHFGDGTRLSIL.

This rearrangement joins TRBV11-2 to TRBJ1-6; no clear D. The CDR3 is 17 amino acids. CDR1 is SGHAT and CDR2 is FQNNGV in the germline V gene. V lost 5 bases to trimming and J lost 8 bases, with 22 bases between them. DNA for the CDR3: TGTGCCAGCAGCAGAATATCAGGAGGAGCAATCGATTCACCCCTCCACTTT. This codes for CASSRISGGAIDSPLHF.

In this sample, this clone turned up once. The chain recombines TRBV7-8 with TRBJ2-2; no definite D call. CDR1 and CDR2 (germline): SGHVS, FQNEAQ. Trimming stripped 1 base from V and 6 bases from J, with 6 bases between. The CDR3 covers 13 residues. For the CDR3, the DNA is TGTGCCAGCAGCTTAGAATTCGCCGGGGAGCTGTTTTTT. Amino acid sequence: CASSLEFAGELFF.

CDR3 sequence (DNA): TGCAGCGCCCGGCAGGGGGCAGGGAAGGTGAACACTGAAGCTTTCTTT. It codes for CSARQGAGKVNTEAFF. The chain links TRBV29-1 to TRBJ1-1; 8 positions agree with TRBD1. The V segment lost 7 bases and the J segment 0 bases; nucleotides outside the gene matches: 13. There are 16 residues in the CDR3. Germline V gene sequence: CDR1 SQVTM, CDR2 ANQGSEA.

The V and J genes are TRBV10-2 and TRBJ2-1; D is ambiguous. The CDR3 loop spans 12 amino acids. V gave up 6 bases and J gave up 5 bases, with 8 bases separating them. Germline CDR1 reads WSHSY; CDR2 reads SAAADI. The CDR3 reads CASRAENNEQFF. The CDR3 nucleotides are TGCGCCAGCAGGGCCGAAAACAATGAGCAGTTCTTC.

The gene calls are TRBV6-6 and TRBJ2-5; 11 nucleotides match TRBD2. Germline V gives CDR1 MNHNY, CDR2 SVGAGI (reference sequence). The CDR3 is made up of 15 amino acids. V lost 2 bases and J lost 3; bases outside the gene matches: 2. CDR3 in DNA: TGTGCCAGCAGTTACGGGACTAGCGGAAAAGAGACCCAGTACTTC. Translating it yields CASSYGTSGKETQYF.

The chain links TRBV12-3 or TRBV12-4 to TRBJ1-1; TRBD1 agrees at 8 bases. This CDR3 contains 13 residues. The ends lost 7 bases at V and 4 bases at J; junction bases unmatched: 5. CDR3 DNA: TGTGCCAGCACCTCCACAGGGGGCACTGAAGCTTTCTTT. Translating gives CASTSTGGTEAFF.

The chain joins TRBV7-2 to TRBJ2-2; 12 nucleotides align to TRBD2. V shed 3 bases and J 3 bases; nucleotides not matched to a gene: 2. This CDR3 is 16 amino acids long. CDR1 and CDR2 from the germline V gene are SGHTA and FQGNSA. The CDR3 DNA reads as TGTGCCAGCAGCTTGACTAGCGGGAGATACACCGGGGAGCTGTTTTTT. Its translation: CASSLTSGRYTGELFF.

The chain couples TRBV7-9 to TRBJ2-1; 16 bases map to TRBD2. This CDR3 contains 17 residues. With 1 base clipped from V and 4 bases from J, the junction kept 1 base outside the gene matches. Germline V CDR1 and CDR2: SEHNR, FQNEAQ (reference sequence). CDR3 residues: CASSLGGLAGGYNEQFF. The CDR3 nucleotides read TGTGCCAGCAGCTTAGGGGGACTAGCGGGAGGGTACAATGAGCAGTTCTTC.

J is TRBJ1-2 and V is TRBV5-1, with D possibly TRBD1 on 6 matching bases. Germline CDR1 and CDR2: SGHRS and YFSETQ. V was clipped by 0 bases and J by 7 bases, with 19 bases between them. This CDR3 spans 16 amino acids. Here the CDR3 reads CASSLVPGTQGSGYTF. The CDR3 DNA is TGCGCCAGCAGCTTGGTCCCCGGGACACAGGGATCTGGCTACACCTTC.

This chain joins TRBV18 and TRBJ2-5; possibly TRBD1 for D (6 bases). Trimming left V 5 bases short and J 5 bases short, with 12 bases between. The CDR3 length is 13 residues. Germline lookup yields CDR1 KGHSH and CDR2 LQKENI. The CDR3 region has the DNA TGTGCCAGCTCAGCTCAGGGGTCCGAGACCCAGTACTTC. Encoded protein: CASSAQGSETQYF.